The next 31 T cell receptor beta chains were all read from a single sample in a study of T cells in Graves' hyperthyroidism and ophthalmopathy. RNA transcripts gave rise to amplified TCR beta CDR3 regions. HTBI primers were employed in a first-round RT-PCR of the TCR CDR3. TCRdb re-called the multiplex PCR reads with MiXCR, one entry per CDR3 protein. Of some 50,000 distinct CDR3 sequences in the sample, 45% to 65% are singletons; the top ten hold about 34%. Sequenced material: peripheral blood or thyroid tissue (not recorded which). Every receptor here comes from a man between 18 and 35 years old with Graves' hyperthyroidism.

This clonotype has just a few counts. The chain employs TRBV27 and TRBJ1-5; 7 bases agree with TRBD1. The CDR3 is 16 residues long. Unmatched junction bases numbered 10, after V lost 6 bases and J lost 2 bases. The germline gives CDR1 MNHEY, CDR2 SMNVEV (reference sequence). The CDR3 bases are TGTGCCAGCAGCATAACAGGGGACGTTCGCAATCAGCCCCAGCATTTT. Translation: CASSITGDVRNQPQHF.

The chain recombines TRBV6-5 with TRBJ2-7; 7 bases match TRBD1. The CDR3 loop spans 11 amino acids. The V and J ends lost 2 bases and 10 bases, in that order; junction bases with no gene match: 2. Germline assignment: CDR1 MNHEY and CDR2 SVGAGI. The CDR3 protein is CASSYRQGQYF. As DNA, the CDR3 is TGTGCCAGCAGTTACCGACAGGGCCAGTACTTC.

The chain combines TRBV7-6 with TRBJ1-2; 7 bases are shared with TRBD1. The germline CDR1 and CDR2 sequences are SGHVS and FNYEAQ. The CDR3 loop spans 15 amino acids. Trimming at V came to 5 bases and at J to 5 bases, leaving 11 bases not matched to a gene. The chain's CDR3 is CASSPYTGVEYGYTF. The CDR3 DNA follows: TGTGCCAGCAGCCCTTACACAGGGGTAGAATATGGCTACACCTTC.

This CDR3 is CASSGSSGGREETQYF. CDR3 DNA: TGTGCCAGCAGTGGGTCTAGCGGGGGCCGTGAAGAGACCCAGTACTTC. V usage is TRBV2 and J usage is TRBJ2-5; 10 bases fit TRBD2. Germline V gene sequence: CDR1 SNHLY, CDR2 FYNNEI. With V trimmed by 4 bases and J by 3 bases, 8 bases remained unmatched. The CDR3 length is 16 residues.

The rearrangement uses TRBV7-8 and TRBJ2-3; TRBD2 agrees at 9 bases. After removal of 6 bases from V and 4 bases from J, the junction contained 11 bases not matched to a gene. CDR3 length: 16 amino acids. The germline V gene has CDR1 SGHVS and CDR2 FQNEAQ. CDR3 sequence (DNA): TGTGCCAGCAGACTAGGGCTAGCGGGGAGCGCAGATACGCAGTATTTT. Its protein is CASRLGLAGSADTQYF.

This clonotype was observed many times. The chain is built from TRBV20-1 and TRBJ2-3; D remains ambiguous. The CDR3 covers 16 residues. V was shortened by 1 base and J by 0 bases, with 14 bases between the two germline ends. Germline CDR1 reads DFQATT; CDR2 reads SNEGSKA (reference sequence). The CDR3 DNA reads TGCAGTGCTAGAGTACCAGCTTTTTCTAGCACAGATACGCAGTATTTT. This gives the protein CSARVPAFSSTDTQYF.

In this sample, this clonotype turned up once. The CDR3 nucleotides are TGTGCCAGCGTAACGGGACAGCCGAGGGACGAGCAGTACTTC. Translation: CASVTGQPRDEQYF. The chain couples TRBV7-6 to TRBJ2-7; 7 bases map to TRBD1. The CDR3 extends over 14 amino acids. Trimming took 8 bases from V and 5 from J; bases not matched to a gene: 12. Germline CDR1 is SGHVS and CDR2 is FNYEAQ.

This clonotype appeared many times. The chain combines TRBV14 with TRBJ2-5; unclear D gene. Trimming cost V 2 bases and J 0 bases, with 7 bases left between them. In germline, CDR1 is SGHDN, CDR2 FVKESK. This CDR3 spans 14 amino acids. CDR3 in DNA: TGTGCCAGCAGCCAACAAAAATACCAAGAGACCCAGTACTTC. Residues: CASSQQKYQETQYF.

The J gene is TRBJ1-5, the V gene TRBV2; D is uncertain. Germline V gives CDR1 SNHLY, CDR2 FYNNEI. Between the trimmed V and J ends, which lost 6 bases and 9 bases, there was a span of 12 bases. The CDR3 length is 12 residues. The CDR3 loop is CASRLGEWPQHF. In DNA, the CDR3 is TGTGCCAGCAGGCTCGGGGAGTGGCCCCAGCATTTT.

The V and J genes are TRBV20-1 and TRBJ2-5; 8 bases are shared with TRBD1. The CDR3 has 18 amino acids. Trimming removed 1 base from V and 6 bases from J; junction bases left unmatched: 19. Germline CDR1 DFQATT, CDR2 SNEGSKA (reference sequence). The CDR3 protein is CSARARLLTGQGWKTQYF. CDR3 nucleotides: TGCAGTGCTAGAGCCCGACTACTTACCGGACAGGGTTGGAAGACCCAGTACTTC.

This clonotype showed up many times. The J gene is TRBJ2-5, the V gene TRBV2, with D tentatively TRBD1 (6 bases). V was trimmed by 1 base and J by 5 bases, leaving 11 bases between them. The length of the CDR3 is 14 residues. Germline V CDR1 and CDR2: SNHLY, FYNNEI. The CDR3 DNA reads TGTGCCAGCAGTGAAGGGACCCAGGGGGAGACCCAGTACTTC. Protein sequence: CASSEGTQGETQYF.

On this clonotype: Mismatch with germline at one junction end may stem from a read error. The rearrangement uses TRBV15 and TRBJ2-6; maybe TRBD2 (6 bases). This CDR3 spans 16 amino acids. Germline values: CDR1 LNHNV, CDR2 YYDKDF (reference sequence). The CDR3 DNA reads TGTGCCACCAGCAGCGTAGCGGTTTCTGGGGCCAACGTCCTGGCTTTC. It is translated as CATSSVAVSGANVLAF.

This clonotype occurred a few times. V usage is TRBV29-1 and J usage is TRBJ2-5, with TRBD2 identical over 11 bases. Germline V gene data show CDR1 as SQVTM and CDR2 as ANQGSEA. V was pared by 6 bases and J by 5 bases, with 8 bases of the junction left unmatched. The CDR3 is made up of 14 amino acids. The CDR3 nucleotides read TGCAGCGTCGTTAGCGGGAGGGCCCTGGAGACCCAGTACTTC. It yields the protein CSVVSGRALETQYF. Looking up the rest from reference TRBV29-1 and TRBJ2-5 gives the full variable domain: SAVISQKPSRDICQRGTSLTIQCQVDSQVTMMFWYRQQPGQSLTLIATANQGSEATYESGFVIDKFPISRPNLTFSTLTVSNMSPEDSSIYLCSVVSGRALETQYFGPGTRLLVL.

V and J are TRBV19 and TRBJ2-7; 10 nucleotides agree with TRBD1. This CDR3 has 15 residues. V was clipped by 6 bases and J by 5 bases; unmatched bases: 10. CDR1 and CDR2 (germline): LNHDA, SQIVND (reference sequence). This chain's CDR3 is CASRLAGTGEHEQYF. The CDR3 DNA reads as TGTGCCAGTAGACTTGCCGGGACAGGGGAGCACGAGCAGTACTTC.

The table lists this clonotype with a few counts. The chain links TRBV10-2 to TRBJ2-5; a weak D match, TRBD1 (5 bases). The CDR3 length is 17 residues. V shed 0 bases and J shed 1 base, with 15 bases lying between them. The germline V gene encodes CDR1 WSHSY and CDR2 SAAADI. The CDR3 DNA reads TGCGCCAGCAGTGAGTCGATAGTGGGCAGGGCCCAAGAGACCCAGTACTTC. Encoded protein: CASSESIVGRAQETQYF.

Comments on this clonotype: A much larger clonotype is one base distant, so this may be a read error. The rearrangement uses TRBV5-6 and TRBJ1-6; D unresolved. The CDR3 extends over 15 amino acids. The germline CDR1 and CDR2 sequences are SGHDT and YYEEEE. The CDR3 spells CASSFRSSYNSPFHF. Written as DNA, the CDR3 is TGTGCCAGCAGCTTCCGGAGCTCCTATAATTCACCCTTCCACTTT.

This clonotype was found many times. V usage is TRBV20-1 and J usage is TRBJ2-5; D gene unclear. The CDR3 consists of 11 residues. In germline, CDR1 is DFQATT, CDR2 SNEGSKA (reference sequence). Trimming cost V 6 bases and J 5 bases, with 10 bases left between them. The CDR3 DNA sequence: TGCAGTGCCGAATCCGGGGAGACCCAGTACTTC. The encoded protein is CSAESGETQYF.

Concerning this clonotype: At one of its ends the junction is not consistent with the germline gene, which may arise from a read error. The chain recombines TRBV24-1 with TRBJ2-2; 8 positions match TRBD2. Germline lookup yields CDR1 KGHDR and CDR2 SFDVKD. This CDR3 spans 17 amino acids. The CDR3 reads CATSDWIRGGPGEELFF. DNA of the CDR3: TGTGCCACCAGTGATTGGATTCGGGGGGGGCCTGGCGAGGAGCTGTTTTTC.

In this sample, this clonotype turned up many times. CDR3 nucleotides: TGTGCCAGCAGTCAATTTTGGGCGGAAGAGGGACAGCCCTTTAACTATGGCTACACCTTC. It encodes CASSQFWAEEGQPFNYGYTF. This sequence joins TRBV12-3 or TRBV12-4 and TRBJ1-2; 7 bases match TRBD1. This CDR3 is 20 amino acids long. V lost 5 bases to trimming and J lost 1 base; unmatched junction nucleotides: 22.

This chain links TRBV7-9 with TRBJ1-2; D remains unclear. This CDR3 spans 14 amino acids. Per germline, CDR1 SEHNR and CDR2 FQNEAQ (reference sequence). V was pared by 0 bases and J by 4 bases, with 9 bases between. CDR3 residues: CASSLAGGAYGYTF. Here the CDR3 DNA reads TGTGCCAGCAGCTTAGCCGGCGGAGCCTATGGCTACACCTTC.

This clonotype was counted ten times or more. The rearrangement links TRBV5-5 to TRBJ2-6, with TRBD1 identical over 9 bases. Germline CDR1 reads SGHKS; CDR2 reads YYEKEE (reference sequence). The V gene end was trimmed by 0 bases and the J gene end by 0 bases; junction bases not matched to a gene: 7. The CDR3 consists of 19 residues. Written as DNA, the CDR3 is TGTGCCAGCAGCTTGGGGGGACAGGGCCTTTTCTCTGGGGCCAACGTCCTGACTTTC. The encoded protein is CASSLGGQGLFSGANVLTF. Filled out from reference TRBV5-5 and TRBJ2-6, the complete variable domain reads DAGVTQSPTHLIKTRGQQVTLRCSPISGHKSVSWYQQVLGQGPQFIFQYYEKEERGRGNFPDRFSARQFPNYSSELNVNALLLGDSALYLCASSLGGQGLFSGANVLTFGAGSRLTVL.

This clonotype appeared once. This sequence joins TRBV24-1 and TRBJ2-7; D is unclear. V was cut by 2 bases and J by 3 bases, with 16 bases left in between. Germline V gives CDR1 KGHDR, CDR2 SFDVKD. The CDR3 is made up of 16 amino acids. The CDR3, as DNA: TGTGCCACCAGTGATTCCACAGACCAGCACGGCTACGAGCAGTACTTC. This gives the protein CATSDSTDQHGYEQYF.

The CDR3 DNA reads TGTGCCAGCAGCGTAACTAGCGGGGGTTCAGAGACCCAGTACTTC. It is translated as CASSVTSGGSETQYF. V gene TRBV9 combines with J gene TRBJ2-5, with 11 nucleotides matching TRBD2. Germline V gene data show CDR1 as SGDLS and CDR2 as YYNGEE. With 1 base clipped from V and 4 bases from J, the junction kept 3 bases outside the gene matches. This CDR3 spans 15 amino acids. The full variable domain, its missing parts supplied by reference TRBV9 and TRBJ2-5, is DSGVTQTPKHLITATGQRVTLRCSPRSGDLSVYWYQQSLDQGLQFLIQYYNGEERAKGNILERFSAQQFPDLHSELNLSSLELGDSALYFCASSVTSGGSETQYFGPGTRLLVL.

This chain connects TRBV29-1 to TRBJ2-7, with 9 bases identical to TRBD1. The germline CDR1 and CDR2 sequences are SQVTM and ANQGSEA. The CDR3 spans 11 residues. V shed 7 bases, J shed 6 bases, and the junction held 4 bases outside the gene matches. The CDR3 nucleotides read TGCAGCGCGGACAGGGGCGGCGAGCAGTACTTC. Protein sequence: CSADRGGEQYF.

The chain carries TRBV2 and TRBJ2-6; no firm D call. This CDR3 is 12 amino acids long. Germline assignment: CDR1 SNHLY and CDR2 FYNNEI. Trimming cost V 8 bases and J 2 bases, with 4 bases left between them. CDR3 sequence: CASFAGANVLTF. CDR3 in DNA: TGTGCCAGCTTTGCTGGGGCCAACGTCCTGACTTTC.

This clonotype was counted ten times or more. The chain joins TRBV6-2 or TRBV6-3 to TRBJ2-7; no definite D call. Germline V gives CDR1 MNHEY, CDR2 SVGEGT. The CDR3 consists of 12 residues. Trimming removed 5 bases from V and 4 bases from J, with 9 bases in between. The CDR3 DNA reads as TGTGCCAGCAGTAAAAGGGATTACGAGCAGTACTTC. Translating gives CASSKRDYEQYF.

The rearrangement joins TRBV2 to TRBJ2-5; 7 nucleotides match TRBD2. Trimming cost V 3 bases and J 4 bases; bases outside gene matches: 2. Germline V CDR1 and CDR2: SNHLY, FYNNEI. The CDR3 runs to 13 residues. CDR3 sequence (DNA): TGTGCCAGCAGTGAGGGAGGGATAGAGACCCAGTACTTC. This codes for CASSEGGIETQYF.

Concerning this clonotype itself: No conserved phenylalanine or tryptophan is present at the end of the CDR3, so a read error is the likely explanation. The DNA is omitted, as the CDR3 cannot be located on it reliably, and the CDR3 follows TCRdb's listing. The V call is TRBV20-1, the J call TRBJ1-6. Germline CDR1 DFQATT, CDR2 SNEGSKA (reference sequence). Termini included, the CDR3 measures 14 amino acids. The CDR3 spells CSAPDGDYNSPLQS.

J is TRBJ2-7 and V is TRBV20-1, with TRBD2 matching 10 bases. The CDR3 has 13 residues. Germline CDR1 is DFQATT and CDR2 is SNEGSKA (reference sequence). Unmatched junction bases numbered 3, after V lost 7 bases and J lost 0 bases. The CDR3 region is CSVAGGRSYEQYF. DNA of the CDR3: TGCAGTGTAGCGGGAGGACGCTCCTACGAGCAGTACTTC.

The chain links TRBV2 to TRBJ2-7, with 9 bases that match TRBD2. V gave up 4 bases and J gave up 2 bases; unmatched junction bases: 3. This CDR3 is built from 14 residues. The V gene's germline CDR1 is SNHLY and CDR2 FYNNEI. CDR3 coding DNA: TGTGCCAGCAGTGTGGCTAGCGGGACCTACGAGCAGTACTTC. Amino acid sequence: CASSVASGTYEQYF. The full variable domain, with the rest looked up from reference TRBV2 and TRBJ2-7, is EPEVTQTPSHQVTQMGQEVILRCVPISNHLYFYWYRQILGQKVEFLVSFYNNEISEKSEIFDDQFSVERPDGSNFTLKIRSTKLEDSAMYFCASSVASGTYEQYFGPGTRLTVT.

This chain links TRBV29-1 with TRBJ1-2; the D gene is possibly TRBD1 (5 bases). Looked up from germline, CDR1 is SQVTM and CDR2 is ANQGSEA. This CDR3 is built from 12 residues. The CDR3 spells CRLFGTDYGYTF. In nucleotides, the CDR3 is TGCAGACTCTTTGGGACCGACTATGGCTACACCTTC.